The 16 T cell receptor beta chains below were found in one sample sequenced in a study of blood T cell repertoires in COVID-19. The repertoire was sequenced with immunoSEQ multiplex PCR; TCRdb's copy has only in-frame clones and lacks some. The data contain approximately 59,000 clones, around four fifths of them singletons. The source material was peripheral blood. These receptor sequences come from an elderly woman with acute or convalescent COVID-19.

This clone was seen a handful of times. J is TRBJ2-7 and V is TRBV15, with TRBD1 matching 7 bases. Looked up from germline, CDR1 is LNHNV and CDR2 is YYDKDF (reference sequence). V shed 3 bases and J 5 bases; nucleotides not matched to a gene: 7. CDR3 size: 14 residues. CDR3 in DNA: TGTGCCACCAGCAGGCTCAGGGGGTTCCACGAGCAGTACTTC. Residues: CATSRLRGFHEQYF.

The V call is TRBV6-2 or TRBV6-3, the J call TRBJ1-6, with D maybe TRBD1 (5 bases). With 6 bases removed from V and 7 bases from J, the gap between germline ends came to 13 bases. CDR3 length equals 14 residues. Per the germline V gene, CDR1 is MNHEY and CDR2 is SVGEGT. The CDR3 sequence: CASSPGTSNSPLHF. The CDR3 region has the DNA TGTGCCAGCAGCCCCGGGACTTCGAATTCACCCCTCCACTTT.

This clone came up a few times. This chain joins TRBV9 and TRBJ1-4, with 8 bases identical to TRBD1. This CDR3 spans 16 amino acids. The germline V gene has CDR1 SGDLS and CDR2 YYNGEE. V was pared by 1 base and J by 2 bases, with 4 bases of the junction left unmatched. CDR3 coding DNA: TGTGCCAGCAGCGTATACCCAGGGGGCACTAATGAAAAACTGTTTTTT. Translation: CASSVYPGGTNEKLFF.

Here the CDR3 reads CASSKNQQETQYF. CDR3 nucleotides: TGTGCCAGCAGCAAAAACCAACAGGAGACCCAGTACTTC. This chain connects TRBV21-1 to TRBJ2-5; TRBD1 is the table's D call, not checked against the DNA. TRBV21-1 is designated a pseudogene. This CDR3 has 13 amino acids.

In this sample, this clone turned up once. The chain has TRBV7-8 and TRBJ2-5, with 8 bases fitting TRBD2. This CDR3 contains 16 residues. Germline V gene lookup returns CDR1 SGHVS and CDR2 FQNEAQ. V shed 7 bases and J 2 bases; nucleotides not matched to a gene: 12. CDR3 region: CASIISGTFIQETQYF. CDR3 nucleotide sequence: TGTGCCAGCATCATTAGCGGGACCTTCATTCAAGAGACCCAGTACTTC.

The chain has TRBV5-1 and TRBJ2-5, with TRBD2 matching over 14 bases. Germline V gene sequence: CDR1 SGHRS, CDR2 YFSETQ. V dropped 6 bases and J dropped 9; count of bases not matched to a gene: 13. This CDR3 comprises 16 residues. In nucleotides, the CDR3 is TGCGCCAGCAATCCCGGACTAGCGGGGGGCCTCAGGGCCCAGTACTTC. Translating it yields CASNPGLAGGLRAQYF.

The chain recombines TRBV5-1 with TRBJ2-1, with 7 bases matching TRBD2. V was clipped by 0 bases and J by 5 bases; unmatched bases: 5. CDR3 length equals 15 residues. In germline, CDR1 is SGHRS, CDR2 YFSETQ. DNA of the CDR3: TGCGCCAGCAGCTTGGAGGCGGGAGCTCACAATGAGCAGTTCTTC. This translates into CASSLEAGAHNEQFF.

This clone has a single count. V usage is TRBV19 and J usage is TRBJ2-5, with 8 bases matching TRBD1. Germline assignment: CDR1 LNHDA and CDR2 SQIVND (reference sequence). The J segment lost 5 bases and the V segment lost 1 base, leaving 9 bases of the junction unmatched. This CDR3 comprises 16 residues. CDR3 coding DNA: TGTGCCAGTAGTATAGGGAGAGGACAGGGAACGGAGACCCAGTACTTC. This sequence encodes CASSIGRGQGTETQYF.

This clone was counted a few times. The chain uses TRBV5-4 and TRBJ2-5; D may be TRBD1 (5 bases). Germline V gives CDR1 SGHNT, CDR2 YYREEE (reference sequence). V lost 4 bases and J lost 3, with 16 bases in between. The CDR3 length is 15 residues. The CDR3 coding sequence is TGTGCCAGCAGCCCGGTAGGGGCTGTCAAAGAGACCCAGTACTTC. The encoded protein is CASSPVGAVKETQYF. Together with reference TRBV5-4 and TRBJ2-5, the CDR3 gives the full variable domain: ETGVTQSPTHLIKTRGQQVTLRCSSQSGHNTVSWYQQALGQGPQFIFQYYREEENGRGNFPPRFSGLQFPNYSSELNVNALELDDSALYLCASSPVGAVKETQYFGPGTRLLVL.

This rearrangement joins TRBV4-1 to TRBJ2-2; perhaps TRBD2 as D (6 bases). Germline V gives CDR1 MGHRA, CDR2 YSYEKL. This CDR3 comprises 16 residues. Trimming shortened V by 0 bases and J by 1 base, and 9 bases separated the two germline ends. The CDR3 protein is CASSQDAGRNTGELFF. DNA of the CDR3: TGCGCCAGCAGCCAAGATGCCGGGAGGAACACCGGGGAGCTGTTTTTT.

V is TRBV7-2 and J is TRBJ2-3; no reliable D call. V was shortened by 4 bases and J by 1 base, with 12 bases between the two germline ends. This CDR3 has 15 residues. Germline V CDR1 and CDR2: SGHTA, FQGNSA. CDR3 sequence: CASSYLEGGTDTQYF. The CDR3 region has the DNA TGTGCCAGCAGCTACCTAGAAGGAGGCACAGATACGCAGTATTTT.

The J gene is TRBJ2-3, the V gene TRBV5-4; 12 nucleotides line up with TRBD2. CDR1 SGHNT and CDR2 YYREEE come from the germline V gene (reference sequence). The CDR3 loop spans 15 amino acids. The V segment lost 4 bases and the J segment 5 bases; nucleotides outside the gene matches: 5. CDR3 bases: TGTGCCAGCAGCCAAGGACTAGCGGGGATAGATACGCAGTATTTT. As protein: CASSQGLAGIDTQYF.

The chain recombines TRBV29-1 with TRBJ2-5, with D possibly matching TRBD1 (6 bases). The V gene's germline CDR1 is SQVTM and CDR2 ANQGSEA. Trimming left V 8 bases short and J 5 bases short, with 18 bases between. This CDR3 region has 13 residues. The CDR3 DNA reads as TGCAGCTACGCGAAAGGGGGTCGGGAGACCCAGTACTTC. It specifies CSYAKGGRETQYF. Full variable domain (rest looked up from reference TRBV29-1 and TRBJ2-5): SAVISQKPSRDICQRGTSLTIQCQVDSQVTMMFWYRQQPGQSLTLIATANQGSEATYESGFVIDKFPISRPNLTFSTLTVSNMSPEDSSIYLCSYAKGGRETQYFGPGTRLLVL.

This sequence joins TRBV5-4 and TRBJ2-3; 9 nucleotides line up with TRBD1. CDR1 SGHNT and CDR2 YYREEE come from the germline V gene (reference sequence). The CDR3 length is 14 residues. V was clipped by 4 bases and J by 6 bases; unmatched bases: 6. CDR3 in amino acids: CASSNLDRGDTQYF. The CDR3 DNA follows: TGTGCCAGCAGCAATCTGGACAGGGGTGATACGCAGTATTTT.

The V gene is TRBV30, the J gene TRBJ2-3, with TRBD2 matching over 8 bases. CDR3 length: 18 amino acids. Germline CDR1 reads GTSNPN; CDR2 reads SVGIG (reference sequence). V was clipped by 2 bases and J by 0 bases; unmatched bases: 13. CDR3 in DNA: TGTGCCTGGAGTACGCGCCCGGGGGGGCGGATAAGCACAGATACGCAGTATTTT. Residues: CAWSTRPGGRISTDTQYF. Full variable domain (outside the CDR3, taken from reference TRBV30 and TRBJ2-3): SQTIHQWPATLVQPVGSPLSLECTVEGTSNPNLYWYRQAAGRGLQLLFYSVGIGQISSEVPQNLSASRPQDRQFILSSKKLLLSDSGFYLCAWSTRPGGRISTDTQYFGPGTRLTVL.

This chain uses TRBV30 with TRBJ2-1, with a tentative D call TRBD2 (5 bases). CDR1 GTSNPN and CDR2 SVGIG come from the germline V gene (reference sequence). V lost 4 bases and J lost 0, with 7 bases in between. The CDR3 loop spans 13 amino acids. DNA for the CDR3: TGTGCCTGGACGGGGAGCTCCTACAATGAGCAGTTCTTC. Protein sequence: CAWTGSSYNEQFF.